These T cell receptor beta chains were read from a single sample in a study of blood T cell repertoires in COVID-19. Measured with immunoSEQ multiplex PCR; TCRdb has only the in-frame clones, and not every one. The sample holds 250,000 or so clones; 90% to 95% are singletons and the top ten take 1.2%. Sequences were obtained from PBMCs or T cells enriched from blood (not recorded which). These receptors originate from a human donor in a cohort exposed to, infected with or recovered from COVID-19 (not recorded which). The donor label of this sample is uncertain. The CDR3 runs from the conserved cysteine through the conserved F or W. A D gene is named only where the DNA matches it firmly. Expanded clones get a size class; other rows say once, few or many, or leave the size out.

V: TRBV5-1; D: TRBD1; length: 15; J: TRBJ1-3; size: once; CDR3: CASSPGQVSGNTIYF; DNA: TGCGCCAGCAGTCCTGGACAGGTCTCTGGAAACACCATATATTTT
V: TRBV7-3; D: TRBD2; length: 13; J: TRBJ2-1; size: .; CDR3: CASSSSGGNEQFF; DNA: TGTGCCAGCAGCTCTAGCGGGGGAAATGAGCAGTTCTTC
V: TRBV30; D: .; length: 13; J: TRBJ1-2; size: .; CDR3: CAWSTREGSGYTF; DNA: TGTGCCTGGAGTACCCGGGAAGGGAGCGGCTACACCTTC
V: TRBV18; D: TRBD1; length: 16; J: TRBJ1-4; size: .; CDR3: CASSPTQGRTNEKLFF; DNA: TGTGCCAGCTCACCCACACAGGGGCGAACTAATGAAAAACTGTTTTTT
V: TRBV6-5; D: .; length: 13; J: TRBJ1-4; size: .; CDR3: CASRRQSNEKLFF; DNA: TGTGCCAGCAGGAGACAGTCTAATGAAAAACTGTTTTTT
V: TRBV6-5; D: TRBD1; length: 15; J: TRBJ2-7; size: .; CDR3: CASSYGTGRGYEQYF; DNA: TGTGCCAGCAGTTACGGGACAGGGAGGGGATACGAGCAGTACTTC
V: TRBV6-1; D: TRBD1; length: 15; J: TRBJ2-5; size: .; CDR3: CASRWTGLFQETQYF; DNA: TGTGCCAGCAGATGGACAGGGCTCTTCCAAGAGACCCAGTACTTC
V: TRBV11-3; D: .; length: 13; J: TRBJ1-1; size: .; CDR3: CASSLNRDTEAFF; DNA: TGTGCCAGCAGCTTAAACAGGGACACTGAAGCTTTCTTT
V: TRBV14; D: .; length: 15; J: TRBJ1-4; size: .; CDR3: CASSQISGWSEKLFF; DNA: TGTGCCAGCAGCCAAATTTCAGGGTGGAGTGAAAAACTGTTTTTT
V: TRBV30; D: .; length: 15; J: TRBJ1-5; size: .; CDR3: CAWSTGTGLNQPQHF; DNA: TGTGCCTGGAGCACGGGAACGGGTCTGAATCAGCCCCAGCATTTT
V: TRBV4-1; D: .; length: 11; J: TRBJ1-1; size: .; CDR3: CASGVKTEAFF; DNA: TGCGCGTCAGGGGTGAAAACTGAAGCTTTCTTT
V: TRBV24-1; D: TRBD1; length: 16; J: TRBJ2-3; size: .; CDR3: CATSDAITGGQDTQYF; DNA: TGTGCCACCAGTGATGCCATTACAGGGGGCCAAGATACGCAGTATTTT
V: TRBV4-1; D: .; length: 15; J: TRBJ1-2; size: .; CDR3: CASSLPQAFNYGYTF; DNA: TGCGCCAGCAGCCTACCGCAGGCTTTTAACTATGGCTACACCTTC
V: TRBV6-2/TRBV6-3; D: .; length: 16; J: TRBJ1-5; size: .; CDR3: CASSDRTALRDQPQHF; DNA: TGTGCCAGCAGTGATCGGACAGCCCTCCGAGATCAGCCCCAGCATTTT
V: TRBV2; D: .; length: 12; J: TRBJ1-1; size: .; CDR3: CASSLEEHWAFF; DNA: TGTGCCAGCAGTTTGGAGGAACACTGGGCTTTCTTT
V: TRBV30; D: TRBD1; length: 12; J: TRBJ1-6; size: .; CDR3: CALGQGQSPLHF; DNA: TGTGCCCTAGGACAGGGCCAATCACCCCTCCACTTT
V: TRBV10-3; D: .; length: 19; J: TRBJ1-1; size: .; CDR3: CAISEPVGQSTSMNTEAFF; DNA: TGTGCCATCAGTGAACCCGTCGGACAGTCCACTTCCATGAACACTGAAGCTTTCTTT
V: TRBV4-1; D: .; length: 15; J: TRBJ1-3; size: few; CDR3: CASSQLYRERGTIYF; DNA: TGCGCCAGCAGCCAACTTTACAGGGAACGAGGCACCATATATTTT
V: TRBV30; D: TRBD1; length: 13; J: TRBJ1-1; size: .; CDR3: CAWFNEGATEAFF; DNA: TGTGCCTGGTTTAACGAGGGGGCCACTGAAGCTTTCTTT
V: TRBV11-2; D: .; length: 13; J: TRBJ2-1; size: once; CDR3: CASSFPPPEEQFF; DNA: TGTGCCAGCAGCTTCCCGCCCCCGGAGGAGCAGTTCTTC
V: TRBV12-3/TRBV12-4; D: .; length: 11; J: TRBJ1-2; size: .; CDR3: CASSFRYGYTF; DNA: TGTGCCAGCAGTTTTCGCTATGGCTACACCTTC
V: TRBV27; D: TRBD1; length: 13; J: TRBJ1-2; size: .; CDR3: CASSLGTDYGYTF; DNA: TGTGCCAGCAGTTTAGGGACAGACTATGGCTACACCTTC
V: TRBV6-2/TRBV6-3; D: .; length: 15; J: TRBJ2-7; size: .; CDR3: CASSYSLAGPREQYF; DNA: TGTGCCAGCAGTTACTCGTTGGCGGGTCCCCGGGAGCAGTACTTC
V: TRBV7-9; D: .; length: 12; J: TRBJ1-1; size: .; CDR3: CASAREVGEAFF; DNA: TGTGCCAGCGCGAGGGAGGTCGGTGAAGCTTTCTTT
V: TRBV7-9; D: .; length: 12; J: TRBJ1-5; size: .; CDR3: CASSSREQPQHF; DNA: TGTGCCAGCAGTTCGCGGGAACAGCCCCAGCATTTT
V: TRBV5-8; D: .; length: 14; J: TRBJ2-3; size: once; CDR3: CASSLEFRGDTQYF; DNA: TGTGCCAGCAGCTTGGAGTTTAGGGGAGATACGCAGTATTTT
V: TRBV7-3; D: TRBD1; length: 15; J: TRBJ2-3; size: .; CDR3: CASSTTGGLTDTQYF; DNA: TGTGCCAGCAGCACCACAGGGGGCCTCACAGATACGCAGTATTTT
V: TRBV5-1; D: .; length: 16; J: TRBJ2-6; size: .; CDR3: CASSSPGASGANVLTF; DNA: TGCGCCAGCAGCTCACCGGGAGCCTCTGGGGCCAACGTCCTGACTTTC
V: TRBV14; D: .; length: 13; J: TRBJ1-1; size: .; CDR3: CASRGRLNTEAFF; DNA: TGTGCCAGCAGGGGCAGACTGAACACTGAAGCTTTCTTT
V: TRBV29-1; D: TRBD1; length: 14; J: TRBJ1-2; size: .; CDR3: CSVRRTGDQIGYTF; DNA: TGCAGCGTTCGACGGACAGGGGATCAGATCGGCTACACCTTC
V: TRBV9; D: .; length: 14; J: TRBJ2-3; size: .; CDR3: CASSGGRRSDTQYF; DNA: TGTGCCAGCAGCGGGGGGCGACGTTCAGATACGCAGTATTTT
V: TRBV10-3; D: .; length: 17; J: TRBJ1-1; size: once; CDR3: CAISPTRGGPASTEAFF; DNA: TGTGCCATCAGTCCGACCCGGGGAGGGCCCGCTAGCACTGAAGCTTTCTTT
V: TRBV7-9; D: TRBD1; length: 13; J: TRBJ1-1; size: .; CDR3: CASSEGQGFEAFF; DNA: TGTGCCAGCAGCGAGGGACAGGGTTTTGAAGCTTTCTTT
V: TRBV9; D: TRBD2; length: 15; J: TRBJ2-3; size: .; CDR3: CASTYGGGFTDTQYF; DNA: TGTGCCAGCACCTACGGGGGGGGGTTCACAGATACGCAGTATTTT
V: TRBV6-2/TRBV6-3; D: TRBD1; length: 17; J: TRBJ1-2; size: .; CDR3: CASSYPGGQGANYGYTF; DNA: TGTGCCAGCAGTTACCCCGGGGGCCAGGGGGCAAACTATGGCTACACCTTC
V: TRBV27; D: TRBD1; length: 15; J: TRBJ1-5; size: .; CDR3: CASSRTGNSNQPQHF; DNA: TGTGCCAGCAGCCGGACAGGGAATAGCAATCAGCCCCAGCATTTT
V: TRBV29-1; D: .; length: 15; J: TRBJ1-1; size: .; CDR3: CSVEDAVRGRTEAFF; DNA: TGCAGCGTTGAAGACGCAGTAAGAGGGAGAACTGAAGCTTTCTTT
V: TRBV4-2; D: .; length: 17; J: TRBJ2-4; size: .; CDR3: CASSPILRGSDKNIQYF; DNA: TGTGCCAGCAGCCCAATCCTCCGGGGGTCCGACAAAAACATTCAGTACTTC
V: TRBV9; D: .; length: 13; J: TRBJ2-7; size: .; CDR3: CASSADTSDEQYF; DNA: TGTGCCAGCAGCGCGGACACCAGCGACGAGCAGTACTTC
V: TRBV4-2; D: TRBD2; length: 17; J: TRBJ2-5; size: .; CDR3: CASSQQTGLAGGQTQYF; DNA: TGTGCCAGCAGCCAACAAACCGGACTAGCGGGGGGTCAGACCCAGTACTTC
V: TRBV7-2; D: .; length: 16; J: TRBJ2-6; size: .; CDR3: CASSLEPSSGANVLTF; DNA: TGTGCCAGCAGCTTAGAGCCGAGCTCTGGGGCCAACGTCCTGACTTTC
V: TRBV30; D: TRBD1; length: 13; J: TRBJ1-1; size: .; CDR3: CAWNPTGATEAFF; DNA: TGTGCCTGGAACCCGACAGGGGCCACTGAAGCTTTCTTT
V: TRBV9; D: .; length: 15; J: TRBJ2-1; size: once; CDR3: CASSAGWDSYNEQFF; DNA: TGTGCCAGCAGCGCCGGGTGGGACTCGTACAATGAGCAGTTCTTC
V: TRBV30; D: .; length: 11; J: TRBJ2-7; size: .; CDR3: CAWSVTGEQYF; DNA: TGTGCCTGGAGTGTGACGGGCGAGCAGTACTTC
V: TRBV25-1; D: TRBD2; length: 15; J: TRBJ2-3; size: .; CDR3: CASRYSGGLTDTQYF; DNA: TGTGCCAGCAGATATAGCGGGGGCCTCACAGATACGCAGTATTTT
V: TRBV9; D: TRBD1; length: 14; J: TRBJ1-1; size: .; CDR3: CASSGRTGRTEAFF; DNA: TGTGCCAGCAGCGGGAGGACAGGGAGAACTGAAGCTTTCTTT
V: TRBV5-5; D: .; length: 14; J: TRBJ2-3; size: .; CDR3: CASSPTGVTDTQYF; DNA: TGTGCCAGCAGCCCGACAGGAGTCACAGATACGCAGTATTTT
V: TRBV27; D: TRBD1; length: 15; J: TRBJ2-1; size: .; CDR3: CASSLLTGVDNEQFF; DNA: TGTGCCAGCAGTCTCCTCACAGGGGTTGACAATGAGCAGTTCTTC
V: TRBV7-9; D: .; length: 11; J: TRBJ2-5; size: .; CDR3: CASSPSETQYF; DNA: TGTGCCAGCAGCCCTTCGGAGACCCAGTACTTC
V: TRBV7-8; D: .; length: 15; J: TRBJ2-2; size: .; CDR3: CASSPARLNTGELFF; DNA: TGTGCCAGCAGCCCCGCCAGATTGAACACCGGGGAGCTGTTTTTT
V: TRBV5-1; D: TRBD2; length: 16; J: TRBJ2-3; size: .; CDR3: CASSLFTSGGTDTQYF; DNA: TGCGCCAGCAGCCTTTTCACTAGCGGGGGGACAGATACGCAGTATTTT
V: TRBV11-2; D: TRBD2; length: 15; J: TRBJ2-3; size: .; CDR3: CASSTSGGGADTQYF; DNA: TGTGCCAGCAGCACCAGCGGGGGTGGCGCAGATACGCAGTATTTT
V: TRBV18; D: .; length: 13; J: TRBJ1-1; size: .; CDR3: CASSPAANTEAFF; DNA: TGTGCCAGCTCACCTGCGGCTAACACTGAAGCTTTCTTT
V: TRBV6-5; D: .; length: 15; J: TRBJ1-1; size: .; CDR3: CASSAKRTMNTEAFF; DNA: TGTGCCAGCAGCGCAAAGAGAACCATGAACACTGAAGCTTTCTTT
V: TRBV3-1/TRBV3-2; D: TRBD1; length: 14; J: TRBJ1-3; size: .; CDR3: CASGFRQGGNTIYF; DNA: TGTGCCAGCGGATTTCGACAGGGCGGAAACACCATATATTTT
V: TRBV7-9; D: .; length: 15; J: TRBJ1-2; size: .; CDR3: CASSLSGRGNYGYTF; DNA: TGTGCCAGCAGCTTATCGGGCAGGGGAAACTATGGCTACACCTTC
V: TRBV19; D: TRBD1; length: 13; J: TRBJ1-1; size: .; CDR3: CASSTQGATEAFF; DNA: TGTGCCAGTAGTACACAGGGGGCAACTGAAGCTTTCTTT